The 11 T cell receptor beta chains below all came from one sample that was sequenced in a study of early T cells in non-severe SARS-CoV-2 infection. In TCRdb, the 5' RACE reads were re-called with MiXCR into one record per CDR3 protein. Found here are around 37,000 distinct CDR3 sequences, about 9.9% of them singletons; the top ten hold under 15%. The sequencing input was whole blood. These receptors were collected from an adult who was a healthcare worker with PCR-confirmed SARS-CoV-2 infection or an uninfected control (not recorded which).

The chain couples TRBV18 to TRBJ1-6; D is ambiguous. CDR1 and CDR2 (germline): KGHSH, LQKENI. V lost 5 bases, J lost 7 bases, and 9 bases lay in between. The CDR3 extends over 13 amino acids. In DNA, the CDR3 is TGTGCCAGCTCAGAGGTCATGAATTCACCCCTCCACTTT. Translating gives CASSEVMNSPLHF.

V and J are TRBV5-4 and TRBJ2-5; possible D gene TRBD2, 5 bases. In germline, CDR1 is SGHNT, CDR2 YYREEE (reference sequence). Between the trimmed V and J ends, which lost 0 bases and 2 bases, there was a span of 11 bases. The CDR3 length is 15 residues. The CDR3 nucleotides read TGTGCCAGCAGCTTGGGCGGACTTTCTCAAGAGACCCAGTACTTC. Amino acids: CASSLGGLSQETQYF.

This clonotype appeared many times. The chain uses TRBV20-1 and TRBJ1-5, with 11 bases that match TRBD1. From germline, CDR1 is DFQATT and CDR2 SNEGSKA (reference sequence). The V and J ends lost 5 bases and 4 bases, in that order; junction bases with no gene match: 4. The CDR3 has 14 residues. The CDR3 DNA sequence: TGCAGTGCTTCAGGACAGGGGGCGAATCAGCCCCAGCATTTT. Translation: CSASGQGANQPQHF.

In its sample, this clonotype was seen many times. The rearrangement joins TRBV5-1 to TRBJ2-7; the D is unclear. Trimming took 0 bases from V and 2 from J, leaving 15 bases between them. The CDR3 is 16 residues long. Germline V lookup: CDR1 SGHRS, CDR2 YFSETQ. The CDR3 region is CASSLEGGSRTYEQYF. The CDR3 coding sequence is TGCGCCAGCAGCTTGGAAGGTGGGTCACGGACCTACGAGCAGTACTTC. Using reference TRBV5-1 and TRBJ2-7 for the parts outside the CDR3, the full variable domain is KAGVTQTPRYLIKTRGQQVTLSCSPISGHRSVSWYQQTPGQGLQFLFEYFSETQRNKGNFPGRFSGRQFSNSRSEMNVSTLELGDSALYLCASSLEGGSRTYEQYFGPGTRLTVT.

This chain joins TRBV20-1 and TRBJ1-1, with unresolved D. V lost 0 bases, J lost 1 base, and 12 bases lay in between. This CDR3 spans 15 amino acids. The germline V gene has CDR1 DFQATT and CDR2 SNEGSKA (reference sequence). For the CDR3, the DNA is TGCAGTGCTAGAGATACAGTAAGGCGGAACACTGAAGCTTTCTTT. It codes for CSARDTVRRNTEAFF.

This clonotype was picked up many times. This chain uses TRBV7-9 with TRBJ1-6, with D unclear. The V end was cut by 4 bases, the J end by 10 bases, with 8 bases between. CDR3 size: 12 residues. Germline V gene data show CDR1 as SEHNR and CDR2 as FQNEAQ (reference sequence). The CDR3 sequence is CASSWGTSPLHF. CDR3 DNA sequence: TGTGCCAGCAGCTGGGGAACGTCACCCCTCCACTTT. Based on the CDR3 plus reference TRBV7-9 and TRBJ1-6, the full variable domain is DTGVSQNPRHKITKRGQNVTFRCDPISEHNRLYWYRQTLGQGPEFLTYFQNEAQLEKSRLLSDRFSAERPKGSFSTLEIQRTEQGDSAMYLCASSWGTSPLHFGNGTRLTVT.

This clonotype appeared many times. This sequence joins TRBV18 and TRBJ1-2; D is perhaps TRBD1 (6 bases). CDR3 length equals 15 residues. Germline-derived CDR1 and CDR2 are KGHSH and LQKENI. The V and J ends lost 3 bases and 4 bases respectively, with 15 bases between them. The CDR3 loop is CASSPGDWGAYGYTF. CDR3 nucleotide sequence: TGTGCCAGCTCACCGGGGGATTGGGGGGCCTATGGCTACACCTTC.

This clonotype has just a few counts. The chain couples TRBV7-2 to TRBJ2-5; no reliable D call. The germline CDR1 and CDR2 sequences are SGHTA and FQGNSA. The ends were cut back, 5 bases at V and 5 bases at J, with 9 bases in the middle. The CDR3 runs to 12 residues. In nucleotides, the CDR3 is TGTGCCAGCAGCCTTGGGATGGAGACCCAGTACTTC. It codes for CASSLGMETQYF.

This clonotype came up a few times. The V gene is TRBV7-9, the J gene TRBJ1-2; D not resolved. CDR1 is SEHNR and CDR2 is FQNEAQ in the germline V gene (reference sequence). The V end lost 7 bases, the J end lost 13 bases, and 19 bases lay between the germline ends. The CDR3 totals 12 residues. The CDR3 DNA reads TGTGCCAGCACCCACTCTCGCCCTCCGGGCACCTTC. It translates to CASTHSRPPGTF.

This clonotype was counted only a few times. The rearrangement links TRBV7-9 to TRBJ1-5, with a tentative D call TRBD1 (5 bases). Germline V gene lookup returns CDR1 SEHNR and CDR2 FQNEAQ (reference sequence). The CDR3 totals 13 residues. Trimming pared 7 bases from V and 1 base from J, leaving 8 bases between. This CDR3 is CASTQGSNQPQHF. The CDR3 DNA sequence: TGTGCCAGCACTCAGGGCAGCAATCAGCCCCAGCATTTT.

CDR3 DNA: TGTGCCAGCAGCCACACAGGGGACGAGCAGTACTTC. Its protein product is CASSHTGDEQYF. The chain is built from TRBV7-2 and TRBJ2-7; 7 nucleotides line up with TRBD1. The trim removed 5 bases at V and 5 bases at J, leaving 3 bases unmatched. This CDR3 has 12 residues. Germline CDR1 is SGHTA and CDR2 is FQGNSA.